These 19 T cell receptor beta chains were sequenced from one sample in a study of cytomegalovirus exposure and HLA in healthy donors. 60 Vbeta and 13 Jbeta primers were used in PCR. The table came from immunoSEQ multiplex PCR; TCRdb's copy has only in-frame clones and leaves some out. The clone table shows some 52,000 clones, with the ten largest holding about 12%. Sequenced input: PBMCs. These receptors were collected from a woman aged 60-70 years in good health and CMV-seropositive.

The V and J genes are TRBV15 and TRBJ2-7; TRBD1 aligns across 9 bases. The CDR3 length is 14 residues. The ends lost 3 bases at V and 2 bases at J; junction bases unmatched: 2. In germline, CDR1 is LNHNV, CDR2 YYDKDF (reference sequence). CDR3 residues: CATSRGQGAYEQYF. The CDR3 coding sequence is TGTGCCACCAGCAGGGGACAGGGTGCCTACGAGCAGTACTTC.

This chain uses TRBV4-1 with TRBJ1-1, with 10 bases aligning to TRBD1. The CDR3 is made up of 18 amino acids. Germline CDR1 MGHRA, CDR2 YSYEKL. V shed 3 bases and J 0 bases; nucleotides not matched to a gene: 10. The CDR3 region is CASSQRDRGYKMNTEAFF. The CDR3 bases are TGCGCCAGCAGCCAGAGGGACAGGGGATATAAAATGAACACTGAAGCTTTCTTT.

The chain joins TRBV19 to TRBJ2-2; the match to TRBD1 covers 7 bases. CDR3 size: 16 residues. V lost 6 bases to trimming and J lost 1 base; unmatched junction nucleotides: 8. Looked up from germline, CDR1 is LNHDA and CDR2 is SQIVND (reference sequence). The CDR3 loop reads CASRDSGQLNTGELFF. The CDR3, as DNA: TGTGCCAGTAGGGACTCGGGACAGCTGAACACCGGGGAGCTGTTTTTT. The full variable domain, completed using reference TRBV19 and TRBJ2-2, is DGGITQSPKYLFRKEGQNVTLSCEQNLNHDAMYWYRQDPGQGLRLIYYSQIVNDFQKGDIAEGYSVSREKKESFPLTVTSAQKNPTAFYLCASRDSGQLNTGELFFGEGSRLTVL.

The rearrangement uses TRBV18 and TRBJ2-7, with 8 bases that match TRBD1. The germline V gene has CDR1 KGHSH and CDR2 LQKENI. V gave up 2 bases and J gave up 1 base; unmatched junction bases: 4. The CDR3 contains 15 residues. CDR3 DNA: TGTGCCAGCTCACCAGGGACAGGCCTGTCCTACGAGCAGTACTTC. Translation gives CASSPGTGLSYEQYF.

The J gene is TRBJ1-6, the V gene TRBV28, with TRBD1 matching 8 bases. The CDR3 is 17 residues long. In germline, CDR1 is MDHEN, CDR2 SYDVKM. V lost 2 bases to trimming and J lost 10 bases; unmatched junction nucleotides: 13. Here the CDR3 reads CASSLSLQGAGRSPLHF. The CDR3, as DNA: TGTGCCAGCAGTTTAAGCCTTCAGGGGGCCGGTAGGTCACCCCTCCACTTT.

The chain carries TRBV11-2 and TRBJ1-1, with 8 bases that match TRBD1. The CDR3 consists of 16 residues. J gave up 1 base and V 5 bases, and 9 bases lay outside the gene matches. The germline V gene encodes CDR1 SGHAT and CDR2 FQNNGV. The CDR3 DNA reads as TGTGCCAGCAGCCCACTCGGACAGGGTGCGAACACTGAAGCTTTCTTT. Amino acids: CASSPLGQGANTEAFF.

This rearrangement joins TRBV10-3 to TRBJ1-2; tentatively, D is TRBD1 (6 bases). The CDR3 length is 14 residues. Trimming took 11 bases from V and 4 from J, leaving 20 bases between them. The germline V gene has CDR1 ENHRY and CDR2 SYGVKD. DNA of the CDR3: TGTGCCTCGAGTAAGGGGGACCCCCTCTATGGCTACACCTTC. Its protein product is CASSKGDPLYGYTF.

The V call is TRBV29-1, the J call TRBJ1-1, with a tentative D call TRBD1 (5 bases). Germline values: CDR1 SQVTM, CDR2 ANQGSEA. The CDR3 totals 12 residues. Between the trimmed V and J ends, which lost 4 bases and 4 bases, there was a span of 10 bases. CDR3 protein: CSVVGQGTEAFF. The CDR3 region has the DNA TGCAGCGTTGTAGGCCAGGGCACTGAAGCTTTCTTT.

The CDR3 sequence: CAISESGRGTFMNTEAFF. The CDR3 DNA sequence: TGTGCCATCAGTGAGTCGGGGAGGGGGACCTTCATGAACACTGAAGCTTTCTTT. The chain is built from TRBV10-3 and TRBJ1-1; maybe TRBD1 (6 bases). Germline V gene data show CDR1 as ENHRY and CDR2 as SYGVKD. The V gene lost 0 bases and the J gene lost 0 bases, with 17 bases spanning the gap. The CDR3 contains 18 residues.

V usage is TRBV25-1 and J usage is TRBJ1-1; no clear D gene. This CDR3 is built from 15 residues. CDR1 and CDR2 from the germline V gene are MGHDK and SYGVNS. Trimming removed 5 bases from V and 0 bases from J, with 13 bases in between. The CDR3: CASSLPGSVNTEAFF. The CDR3 nucleotides read TGTGCCAGCAGTCTCCCCGGGAGCGTGAACACTGAAGCTTTCTTT.

This chain joins TRBV2 and TRBJ2-3; D is ambiguous. V shed 8 bases and J shed 0 bases, with 6 bases lying between them. CDR1 and CDR2 from the germline V gene are SNHLY and FYNNEI. The CDR3 has 12 amino acids. The CDR3 region is CASGVSTDTQYF. The CDR3 DNA sequence: TGTGCCAGCGGAGTTAGCACAGATACGCAGTATTTT.

The chain carries TRBV5-1 and TRBJ1-1, with TRBD1 matching over 7 bases. V shed 4 bases and J 1 base; nucleotides not matched to a gene: 4. The CDR3 runs to 14 residues. From germline, CDR1 is SGHRS and CDR2 YFSETQ. The DNA of the CDR3 is TGCGCCAGCAGCCCGGGACAGCAGAACACTGAAGCTTTCTTT. Residues: CASSPGQQNTEAFF. The variable domain in full, with the rest retrieved from reference TRBV5-1 and TRBJ1-1, is KAGVTQTPRYLIKTRGQQVTLSCSPISGHRSVSWYQQTPGQGLQFLFEYFSETQRNKGNFPGRFSGRQFSNSRSEMNVSTLELGDSALYLCASSPGQQNTEAFFGQGTRLTVV.

The chain joins TRBV9 to TRBJ2-6; a possible D gene is TRBD2 (7 bases). Trimming stripped 4 bases from V and 1 base from J, with 21 bases between. The CDR3 length is 19 residues. The germline CDR1 and CDR2 sequences are SGDLS and YYNGEE. The CDR3 bases are TGTGCCAGCAGCTCCCAGGGAGGGACACCGGGGTCTGGGGCCAACGTCCTGACTTTC. It codes for CASSSQGGTPGSGANVLTF.

The V gene is TRBV4-1, the J gene TRBJ1-5, with 9 nucleotides matching TRBD1. From germline, CDR1 is MGHRA and CDR2 YSYEKL. The ends lost 3 bases at V and 7 bases at J; junction bases unmatched: 7. The CDR3 length is 15 residues. CDR3 in DNA: TGCGCCAGCAGCCAGCCGGACAGGGGTTGGCAGCCCCAGCATTTT. Translated, it gives CASSQPDRGWQPQHF.

The chain employs TRBV7-2 and TRBJ1-6; 7 nucleotides align to TRBD1. With 0 bases clipped from V and 10 bases from J, the junction kept 3 bases outside the gene matches. Germline loops: CDR1 SGHTA, CDR2 FQGNSA. This CDR3 is 14 amino acids long. The DNA for the CDR3 is TGTGCCAGCAGCTTAGCACAGGGGCAATCACCCCTCCACTTT. Protein sequence: CASSLAQGQSPLHF.

This sequence joins TRBV5-1 and TRBJ2-7, with TRBD2 as a possible D gene (5 bases). The V gene's germline CDR1 is SGHRS and CDR2 YFSETQ. V gave up 0 bases and J gave up 5 bases, with 6 bases separating them. CDR3 length equals 12 residues. CDR3 in amino acids: CASSLGRDEQYF. CDR3 sequence (DNA): TGCGCCAGCAGCTTGGGGCGGGACGAGCAGTACTTC.

This CDR3 is CASSADRGPGGNTIYF. The CDR3 DNA reads as TGTGCCAGCAGCGCTGACAGGGGGCCTGGTGGAAACACCATATATTTT. The chain couples TRBV7-9 to TRBJ1-3, with 10 bases lining up with TRBD1. From germline, CDR1 is SEHNR and CDR2 FQNEAQ (reference sequence). The J segment lost 3 bases and the V segment lost 5 bases, leaving 7 bases of the junction unmatched. The length of the CDR3 is 16 residues. The full variable domain, with the rest looked up from reference TRBV7-9 and TRBJ1-3, is DTGVSQNPRHKITKRGQNVTFRCDPISEHNRLYWYRQTLGQGPEFLTYFQNEAQLEKSRLLSDRFSAERPKGSFSTLEIQRTEQGDSAMYLCASSADRGPGGNTIYFGEGSWLTVV.

The genes are TRBV5-1 and TRBJ1-3; D is uncertain. Germline CDR1 SGHRS, CDR2 YFSETQ. The CDR3 contains 14 residues. The V and J ends lost 4 bases and 0 bases respectively, with 8 bases between them. CDR3 in amino acids: CASSAGFSGNTIYF. The DNA for the CDR3 is TGCGCCAGCAGCGCAGGCTTCTCTGGAAACACCATATATTTT.

The genes are TRBV14 and TRBJ2-4, with 7 nucleotides matching TRBD1. The V segment lost 3 bases and the J segment 0 bases; nucleotides outside the gene matches: 8. The germline V gene encodes CDR1 SGHDN and CDR2 FVKESK. The CDR3 has 17 amino acids. The CDR3 loop is CASSHNYRGLAKNIQYF. The CDR3, as DNA: TGTGCCAGCAGCCACAATTACAGGGGTCTAGCCAAAAACATTCAGTACTTC.